This entry is about one TCR beta chain. Its antigen remains unidentified. Time point in this sample: patch test 1, 2 weeks after DPC sensitization. This sample's treatment: therapeutic diphenylcyclopropenone sensitization with weekly scalp DPC. Blood sampling occurred before each patch-test application. The V end was cut by 6 bases, the J end by 1 base, with 19 bases between. This CDR3 has 16 amino acids. CDR1 and CDR2 from the germline V gene are DFQATT and SNEGSKA (reference sequence). This sample stems from a study of human T cells and chemical hapten exposure. Overall study context: Each patient's scalp received weekly diphenylcyclopropenone throughout the approximately 23-week study. A patient group, mainly female, showed alopecia areata, totalis or universalis. Findings and caveats of the study: Compared with pre-sensitization or healthy control sets, expanded TCRs clustered more.

TCRdb recomputed calls from the RACE reads with MiXCR, one row per CDR3 protein. The sample has about 380,000 distinct CDR3 sequences, more than 4.5% seen once; the top ten hold around 2%. Sequencing was performed on whole blood, taken in connection with sensitization to the hapten diphenylcyclopropenone (DPC). The TCR was taken from a woman aged 45 to 65 with alopecia areata. Some clones in this sample may be carry-over from other donors' samples. The chain uses TRBV20-1 and TRBJ1-5, with D hard to call. The CDR3 DNA follows: TGCAGTGCGGATCGACGGCCCCTGGGAAGCAATCAGCCCCAGCATTTT. This translates into CSADRRPLGSNQPQHF.